The next 10 T cell receptor beta chains were all read from a single sample in a study of OX40 agonist ivuxolimab in advanced cancers. Library preparation employed the immunoSEQ multiplex PCR assay. Held by TCRdb, this immuneACCESS table contains in-frame sequences only and omits some clones. Under half of the omission traces to an unresolved V gene where checked; the cause of the rest is unknown. Across this sample there are fewer than 65,000 clones, with 65% to 85% seen only once. Roughly 30% of the sample goes to the ten largest clones. The sequencing used CD4+ or CD8+ T cells sorted from blood, collected in a trial of the OX40 agonist ivuxolimab. The origin of the receptors is an adult with an advanced solid tumor such as melanoma, head and neck, liver or kidney cancer.

This clone was seen only once. The CDR3 loop is CASRASTGGAEQYF. CDR3 DNA: TGTGCCAGCAGGGCCTCGACAGGGGGCGCCGAGCAGTACTTC. The chain is built from TRBV6-6 and TRBJ2-7, with 10 bases aligning to TRBD1. The CDR3 runs to 14 residues. Germline trimming cut 6 bases from V and 6 bases from J; bases unmatched to any gene: 8. The germline V gene encodes CDR1 MNHNY and CDR2 SVGAGI (reference sequence).

The chain links TRBV18 to TRBJ1-1; D is possibly TRBD1 (5 bases). CDR1 and CDR2 (germline): KGHSH, LQKENI. The CDR3 runs to 11 residues. Trimming left V 3 bases short and J 9 bases short, with 8 bases between. CDR3 sequence reads: CASSPTGKAFF. The CDR3 bases are TGTGCCAGCTCACCTACAGGAAAAGCTTTCTTT.

The sample holds a few counts of this clone. This sequence joins TRBV11-2 and TRBJ1-1, with a weak D call TRBD1 (6 bases). V was trimmed by 2 bases and J by 3 bases, leaving 10 bases between them. The CDR3 extends over 14 amino acids. Per germline, CDR1 SGHAT and CDR2 FQNNGV. The CDR3 protein is CASSLRGLDTEAFF. The CDR3 DNA is TGTGCCAGCAGCTTACGGGGGCTTGACACTGAAGCTTTCTTT.

This chain joins TRBV19 and TRBJ1-1; 8 bases are shared with TRBD1. J gave up 6 bases and V 1 base, and 4 bases lay outside the gene matches. Germline CDR1 is LNHDA and CDR2 is SQIVND (reference sequence). The CDR3 loop spans 14 amino acids. CDR3: CASSIAGGRAEAFF. The CDR3 DNA sequence: TGTGCCAGTAGTATAGCAGGGGGCCGTGCTGAAGCTTTCTTT.

The CDR3 sequence: CASSQGDGYTF. CDR3 in DNA: TGCGCCAGCAGCCAGGGGGACGGCTACACCTTC. The rearrangement links TRBV10-2 to TRBJ1-2; 7 bases align to TRBD1. CDR3 length equals 11 residues. Germline assignment: CDR1 WSHSY and CDR2 SAAADI. Trimming removed 6 bases from V and 8 bases from J; junction bases left unmatched: 3.

The gene calls are TRBV10-1 and TRBJ2-3; TRBD2 might be the D (5 bases). Trimming cost V 2 bases and J 4 bases, with 10 bases left between them. Germline CDR1 and CDR2: WNHNN and SYGVQD (reference sequence). CDR3 length: 14 residues. CDR3: CASSEEGGADTQYF. As DNA, the CDR3 is TGCGCCAGCAGTGAGGAGGGTGGTGCAGATACGCAGTATTTT.

Concerning this clone: Germline is not matched at one junction end, which may reflect a read error. The rearrangement links TRBV4-1 to TRBJ2-1; 14 bases are shared with TRBD2. This CDR3 is 19 amino acids long. The germline V gene encodes CDR1 MGHRA and CDR2 YSYEKL. Here the CDR3 reads CAGSPRLAGGPRTVNEQFF. The CDR3 bases are TGCGCCGGCAGCCCTAGACTAGCGGGAGGGCCTCGGACCGTCAATGAGCAGTTCTTC.

This chain uses TRBV2 with TRBJ1-1; D possibly corresponds to TRBD1 (5 bases). V lost 4 bases and J 4 bases, leaving 16 bases between the germline ends. The germline gives CDR1 SNHLY, CDR2 FYNNEI. This CDR3 has 15 amino acids. CDR3 amino acids: CASSALRGAGTEAFF. The DNA of the CDR3 is TGTGCCAGCAGTGCTTTAAGGGGAGCGGGCACTGAAGCTTTCTTT.

The chain joins TRBV5-1 to TRBJ1-3; D remains unclear. Deletions cut 1 base from V and 3 bases from J, with 11 bases between. Germline V gives CDR1 SGHRS, CDR2 YFSETQ. CDR3 length equals 15 residues. This chain's CDR3 is CASSLPGKSGNTIYF. CDR3 nucleotides: TGCGCCAGCAGCTTGCCAGGTAAGAGTGGAAACACCATATATTTT.

The chain links TRBV11-2 to TRBJ1-4; 11 positions match TRBD1. The trim removed 4 bases at V and 7 bases at J, leaving 14 bases unmatched. The CDR3 length is 18 residues. The germline V gene encodes CDR1 SGHAT and CDR2 FQNNGV. CDR3 DNA sequence: TGTGCCAGCAGCTCTCCCCGGGACAGGGGGGTATATACTGAAAAACTGTTTTTT. Its translation is CASSSPRDRGVYTEKLFF.